The TCR beta chain under discussion was sequenced for a study of early T cells in non-severe SARS-CoV-2 infection. Findings and caveats of the study: VDJdb matching favored anti-spike CD8 responses, missing private and CD4 specificities.

Each single cDNA molecule received a unique molecular identifier. TCRdb used MiXCR to reprocess the 5' RACE reads, holding one entry per CDR3 protein. The sample consists of approximately 84,000 distinct CDR3 sequences, over 10% of them appearing once. In this sample, this clonotype turned up a few times. Its target is not known. CDR3 size: 14 residues. The germline gives CDR1 MGHRA, CDR2 YSYEKL. Trimming removed 4 bases at V and 7 bases at J, with 11 bases between. This sequence joins TRBV4-1 and TRBJ1-6; a possible D gene is TRBD1 (5 bases). This sequence was found in an adult who was a healthcare worker with PCR-confirmed SARS-CoV-2 infection or an uninfected control (not recorded which). Sample: whole blood. CDR3 sequence: CASSLGRGNSPLHF. DNA of the CDR3: TGCGCCAGCAGCCTAGGGAGGGGAAATTCACCCCTCCACTTT.